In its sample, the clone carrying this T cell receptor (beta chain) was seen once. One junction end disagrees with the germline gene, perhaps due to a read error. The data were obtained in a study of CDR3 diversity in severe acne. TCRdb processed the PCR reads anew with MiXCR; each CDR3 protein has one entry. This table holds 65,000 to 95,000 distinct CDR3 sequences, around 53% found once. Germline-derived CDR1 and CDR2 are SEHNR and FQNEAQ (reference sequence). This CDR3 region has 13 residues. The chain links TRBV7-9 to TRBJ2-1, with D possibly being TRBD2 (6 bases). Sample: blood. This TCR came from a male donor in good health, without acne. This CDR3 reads CASSSGGANEQFF. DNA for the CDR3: TGCGCCAGCAGCAGCGGAGGGGCGAATGAGCAGTTCTTC.